Shown below are 21 T cell receptor beta chains from a single sample sequenced in a study of CD8 T cells in Susac syndrome. Random hexamers served to reverse transcribe roughly 0.5 to 1 ug RNA. TCRdb reprocessed the immunoSEQ multiplex PCR reads with MiXCR, giving one entry per CDR3 protein. This table holds approximately 160,000 distinct CDR3 sequences, about 96% found once. Sequenced sample: CD4+ T cells from PBMCs. The receptors here all came from a human donor with Susac syndrome.

CDR3 residues: CASSRGGLTDTQYF. The CDR3 DNA reads TGTGCCAGCAGCCGCGGGGGACTCACAGATACGCAGTATTTT. The chain carries TRBV3-1 and TRBJ2-3, with TRBD2 matching 7 bases. The germline V gene has CDR1 LGHDT and CDR2 YNNKEL (reference sequence). This CDR3 comprises 14 residues. Unmatched junction bases numbered 3, after V lost 4 bases and J lost 2 bases.

The chain recombines TRBV10-3 with TRBJ2-3; D is ambiguous. The CDR3 runs to 14 residues. Germline V lookup: CDR1 ENHRY, CDR2 SYGVKD. V shed 7 bases and J shed 0 bases, with 11 bases lying between them. The CDR3 region has the DNA TGTGCCATCACCCCCGTTGCTAGCACAGATACGCAGTATTTT. Protein product: CAITPVASTDTQYF.

The chain uses TRBV15 and TRBJ2-1; D not certain. This CDR3 comprises 15 residues. The germline V and J ends were trimmed by 2 bases and 8 bases, with 16 bases remaining between them. Germline CDR1 is LNHNV and CDR2 is YYDKDF (reference sequence). CDR3 nucleotides: TGTGCCACCAGCAGATCACGAGGTAGGCTGGATGAGCAGTTCTTC. Protein sequence: CATSRSRGRLDEQFF. Using reference TRBV15 and TRBJ2-1 for the parts outside the CDR3, the full variable domain is DAMVIQNPRYQVTQFGKPVTLSCSQTLNHNVMYWYQQKSSQAPKLLFHYYDKDFNNEADTPDNFQSRRPNTSFCFLDIRSPGLGDTAMYLCATSRSRGRLDEQFFGPGTRLTVL.

V usage is TRBV29-1 and J usage is TRBJ2-1; D may be TRBD1 (5 bases). V lost 6 bases to trimming and J lost 0 bases, with 27 bases between them. Per germline, CDR1 SQVTM and CDR2 ANQGSEA. The CDR3 totals 19 residues. The CDR3 sequence: CSVLGQISRGAGSYNEQFF. In DNA form, the CDR3 reads TGCAGCGTCCTCGGCCAAATAAGTAGGGGCGCTGGCTCCTACAATGAGCAGTTCTTC.

V gene TRBV29-1 combines with J gene TRBJ2-5, with TRBD1 as a possible D gene (5 bases). The CDR3 has 12 amino acids. Germline-derived CDR1 and CDR2 are SQVTM and ANQGSEA. V was shortened by 2 bases and J by 5 bases, with 9 bases between the two germline ends. The CDR3 DNA is TGCAGCGTTGAACAGGGTGGGGAGACCCAGTACTTC. It codes for CSVEQGGETQYF.

Here the CDR3 reads CASSSRGVTQVLKETQYF. CDR3 DNA sequence: TGTGCCAGCAGTTCCCGGGGCGTTACACAGGTTTTGAAAGAGACCCAGTACTTC. This sequence joins TRBV28 and TRBJ2-5, with D tentatively TRBD1 or TRBD2 (5 bases each). The CDR3 loop spans 18 amino acids. The germline V and J ends were trimmed by 4 bases and 3 bases, with 24 bases remaining between them. Germline CDR1 and CDR2: MDHEN and SYDVKM.

The chain uses TRBV9 and TRBJ1-6; D is possibly TRBD1 (5 bases). Per germline, CDR1 SGDLS and CDR2 YYNGEE. The length of the CDR3 is 14 residues. The V end was cut by 4 bases, the J end by 7 bases, with 12 bases between. The CDR3 is CASSPRDSNSPLHF. CDR3 coding DNA: TGTGCCAGCAGCCCCCGTGACAGCAATTCACCCCTCCACTTT.

A single count supports this clonotype. The chain uses TRBV20-1 and TRBJ2-7; D ambiguous. CDR3 length: 11 residues. Trimming shortened V by 0 bases and J by 2 bases, and 2 bases separated the two germline ends. The germline gives CDR1 DFQATT, CDR2 SNEGSKA (reference sequence). The CDR3: CSAREPYEQYF. DNA for the CDR3: TGCAGTGCTAGAGAGCCCTACGAGCAGTACTTC.

The CDR3 nucleotides read TGCAGCGTCCGAATCGGGCCTCGAGCCGATGAAAAACTGTTTTTT. Translating gives CSVRIGPRADEKLFF. The rearrangement uses TRBV29-1 and TRBJ1-4; D gene unclear. With 6 bases removed from V and 6 bases from J, the gap between germline ends came to 20 bases. There are 15 residues in the CDR3. Germline lookup yields CDR1 SQVTM and CDR2 ANQGSEA. The whole variable domain, filled in from reference TRBV29-1 and TRBJ1-4, reads SAVISQKPSRDICQRGTSLTIQCQVDSQVTMMFWYRQQPGQSLTLIATANQGSEATYESGFVIDKFPISRPNLTFSTLTVSNMSPEDSSIYLCSVRIGPRADEKLFFGSGTQLSVL.

The V call is TRBV2, the J call TRBJ1-3; no clear D. Looked up from germline, CDR1 is SNHLY and CDR2 is FYNNEI. The CDR3 sequence is 13 residues long. CDR3: CATRATRENTIYF. The CDR3 DNA reads as TGTGCAACCAGAGCGACACGGGAAAACACCATATATTTT.

The CDR3 DNA reads TGTGCCAGCAGTCCCGTGGGACACCTCTACGAGCAGTACGTC. Encoded protein: CASSPVGHLYEQYV. V gene TRBV27 combines with J gene TRBJ2-7, with D possibly TRBD1 on 6 matching bases. With 5 bases removed from V and 3 bases from J, the gap between germline ends came to 14 bases. CDR3 length: 14 residues. Looked up from germline, CDR1 is MNHEY and CDR2 is SMNVEV (reference sequence).

The V and J genes are TRBV30 and TRBJ1-1; D might be TRBD1 (5 bases). V lost 1 base and J lost 4, with 7 bases in between. The CDR3 runs to 12 residues. From germline, CDR1 is GTSNPN and CDR2 SVGIG (reference sequence). The CDR3 sequence is CAWSAGSTEAFF. The CDR3 region has the DNA TGTGCCTGGAGTGCAGGGAGCACTGAAGCTTTCTTT.

This chain connects TRBV6-2 or TRBV6-3 to TRBJ2-7, with 14 bases aligning to TRBD2. The CDR3 is 18 amino acids. CDR1 MNHEY and CDR2 SVGEGT come from the germline V gene. V was pared by 6 bases and J by 2 bases, with 12 bases of the junction left unmatched. Here the CDR3 reads CASRTGGLAGVGTYEQYF. The CDR3 coding sequence is TGTGCCAGCAGAACGGGGGGACTAGCGGGAGTTGGAACCTACGAGCAGTACTTC.

CDR3 loop: CASSPSGGPAYEQYV. In nucleotides, the CDR3 is TGTGCCAGCAGTCCGTCCGGGGGGCCCGCCTACGAGCAGTACGTC. The chain joins TRBV6-5 to TRBJ2-7; D possibly corresponds to TRBD2 (7 bases). There are 15 residues in the CDR3. The V end lost 5 bases, the J end lost 2 bases, and 16 bases lay between the germline ends. Germline V gives CDR1 MNHEY, CDR2 SVGAGI.

This chain uses TRBV7-8 with TRBJ2-3; D is undetermined. There are 12 residues in the CDR3. Between the trimmed V and J ends, which lost 6 bases and 6 bases, there was a span of 10 bases. Germline values: CDR1 SGHVS, CDR2 FQNEAQ. In DNA form, the CDR3 reads TGTGCCAGCAGTCGCCAGTCGGATACGCAGTATTTT. Its translation: CASSRQSDTQYF.

The V call is TRBV7-2, the J call TRBJ2-7, with D unresolved. The length of the CDR3 is 13 residues. The ends were cut back, 1 base at V and 6 bases at J, with 10 bases in the middle. From germline, CDR1 is SGHTA and CDR2 FQGNSA. This CDR3 reads CASSLVVLTEQYF. CDR3 sequence (DNA): TGTGCCAGCAGCTTAGTCGTGCTCACCGAGCAGTACTTC. Drawing the rest from reference TRBV7-2 and TRBJ2-7, the complete variable domain is GAGVSQSPSNKVTEKGKDVELRCDPISGHTALYWYRQSLGQGLEFLIYFQGNSAPDKSGLPSDRFSAERTGGSVSTLTIQRTQQEDSAVYLCASSLVVLTEQYFGPGTRLTVT.

J is TRBJ1-5 and V is TRBV28; 8 bases map to TRBD1. Germline lookup yields CDR1 MDHEN and CDR2 SYDVKM. The V and J ends lost 8 bases and 4 bases, in that order; junction bases with no gene match: 7. The CDR3 sequence is 14 residues long. The CDR3, as DNA: TGTGCCAGCGGACAGGGTTCCGGTAATCAGCCCCAGCATTTT. Its translation: CASGQGSGNQPQHF.

This clonotype showed up just once. This rearrangement joins TRBV3-1 to TRBJ1-1; 8 bases fit TRBD1. The CDR3 runs 14 residues. The V gene's germline CDR1 is LGHDT and CDR2 YNNKEL (reference sequence). V shed 4 bases and J 7 bases; nucleotides not matched to a gene: 8. The CDR3 protein is CASSPSGTGVEAFF. The CDR3 DNA reads TGTGCCAGCAGCCCCTCCGGGACAGGCGTTGAAGCTTTCTTT.

The rearrangement links TRBV7-2 to TRBJ2-5, with D perhaps TRBD1 (6 bases). Looked up from germline, CDR1 is SGHTA and CDR2 is FQGNSA. The CDR3 is 15 amino acids. Trimming stripped 2 bases from V and 2 bases from J, with 12 bases between. The CDR3 loop is CASSLWGHQQETQYF. The CDR3, as DNA: TGTGCCAGCAGCTTATGGGGACATCAACAAGAGACCCAGTACTTC.

This rearrangement joins TRBV7-2 to TRBJ2-3; the match to TRBD2 covers 10 bases. V lost 5 bases to trimming and J lost 6 bases; unmatched junction nucleotides: 17. The CDR3 extends over 18 amino acids. Germline V gene sequence: CDR1 SGHTA, CDR2 FQGNSA. CDR3 in amino acids: CASSGTSGRALGLDTQYF. In nucleotides, the CDR3 is TGTGCCAGCAGCGGCACCAGCGGGAGGGCCCTCGGCCTGGATACGCAGTATTTT. Together with reference TRBV7-2 and TRBJ2-3, the CDR3 gives the full variable domain: GAGVSQSPSNKVTEKGKDVELRCDPISGHTALYWYRQSLGQGLEFLIYFQGNSAPDKSGLPSDRFSAERTGGSVSTLTIQRTQQEDSAVYLCASSGTSGRALGLDTQYFGPGTRLTVL.

The rearrangement uses TRBV20-1 and TRBJ2-7; D is ambiguous. The germline V gene has CDR1 DFQATT and CDR2 SNEGSKA (reference sequence). The CDR3 totals 13 residues. V was pared by 3 bases and J by 5 bases, with 14 bases between. Here the CDR3 DNA reads TGCAGTGCTAGTCAGGCTGGTCGGCACGAGCAGTACTTC. This translates into CSASQAGRHEQYF.